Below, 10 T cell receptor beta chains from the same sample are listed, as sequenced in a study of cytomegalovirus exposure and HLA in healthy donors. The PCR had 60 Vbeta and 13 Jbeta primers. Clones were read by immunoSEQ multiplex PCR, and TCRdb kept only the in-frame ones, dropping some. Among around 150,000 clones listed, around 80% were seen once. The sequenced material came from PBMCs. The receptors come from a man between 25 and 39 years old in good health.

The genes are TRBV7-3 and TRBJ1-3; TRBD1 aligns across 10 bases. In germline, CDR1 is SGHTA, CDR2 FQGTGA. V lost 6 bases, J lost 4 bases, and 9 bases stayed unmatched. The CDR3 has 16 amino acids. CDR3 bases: TGTGCCAGCAGTCCCGGGACAGGGGCCATCGGAAACACCATATATTTT. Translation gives CASSPGTGAIGNTIYF.

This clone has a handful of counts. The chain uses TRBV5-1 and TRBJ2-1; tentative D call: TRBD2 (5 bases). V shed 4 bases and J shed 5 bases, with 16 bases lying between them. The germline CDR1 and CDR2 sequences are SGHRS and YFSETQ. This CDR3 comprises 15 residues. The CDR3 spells CASSRRASGNNEQFF. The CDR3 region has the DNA TGCGCCAGCAGCAGAAGGGCCAGCGGAAACAATGAGCAGTTCTTC.

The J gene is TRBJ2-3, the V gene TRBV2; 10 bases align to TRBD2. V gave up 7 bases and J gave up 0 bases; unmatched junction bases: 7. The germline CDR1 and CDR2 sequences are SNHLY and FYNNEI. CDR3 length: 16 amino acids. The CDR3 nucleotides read TGTGCCAGCACGGGGCTAGCGGGGGCTAGCACAGATACGCAGTATTTT. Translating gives CASTGLAGASTDTQYF.

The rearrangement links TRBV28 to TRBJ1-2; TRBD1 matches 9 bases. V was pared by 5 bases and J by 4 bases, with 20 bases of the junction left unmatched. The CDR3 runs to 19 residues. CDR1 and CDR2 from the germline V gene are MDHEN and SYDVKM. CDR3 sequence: CASSPLHRTGVWASYGYTF. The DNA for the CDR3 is TGTGCCAGCAGTCCACTACACCGGACAGGGGTTTGGGCTAGCTATGGCTACACCTTC.

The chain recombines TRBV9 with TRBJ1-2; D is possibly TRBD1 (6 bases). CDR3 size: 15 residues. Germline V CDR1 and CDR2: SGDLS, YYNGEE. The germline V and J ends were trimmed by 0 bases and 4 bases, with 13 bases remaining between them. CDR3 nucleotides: TGTGCCAGCAGCGTAGGAGGGGGGGGGTTCTATGGCTACACCTTC. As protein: CASSVGGGGFYGYTF.

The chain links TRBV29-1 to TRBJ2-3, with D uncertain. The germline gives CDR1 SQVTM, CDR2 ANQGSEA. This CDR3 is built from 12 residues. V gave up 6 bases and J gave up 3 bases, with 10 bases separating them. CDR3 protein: CSVSSTTDTQYF. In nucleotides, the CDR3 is TGCAGCGTGAGTAGTACTACAGATACGCAGTATTTT.

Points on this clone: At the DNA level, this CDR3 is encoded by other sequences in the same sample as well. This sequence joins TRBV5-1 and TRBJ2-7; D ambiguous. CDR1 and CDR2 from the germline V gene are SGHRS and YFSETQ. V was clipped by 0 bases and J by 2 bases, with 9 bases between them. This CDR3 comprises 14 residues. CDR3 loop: CASSLVVLPYEQYF. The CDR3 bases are TGCGCCAGCAGCTTGGTTGTACTACCCTACGAGCAGTACTTC.

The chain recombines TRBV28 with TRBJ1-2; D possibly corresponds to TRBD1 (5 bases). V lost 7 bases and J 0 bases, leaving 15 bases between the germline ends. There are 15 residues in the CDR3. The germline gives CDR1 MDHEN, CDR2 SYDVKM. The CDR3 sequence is CASIQGSEPNYGYTF. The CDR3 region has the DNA TGTGCCAGCATCCAGGGTTCCGAGCCTAACTATGGCTACACCTTC.

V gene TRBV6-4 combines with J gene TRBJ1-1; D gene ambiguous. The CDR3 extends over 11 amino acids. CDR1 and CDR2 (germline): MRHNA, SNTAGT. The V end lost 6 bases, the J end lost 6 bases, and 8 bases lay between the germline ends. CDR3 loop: CASREGAEAFF. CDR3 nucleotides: TGTGCCAGCAGGGAGGGCGCTGAAGCTTTCTTT.

Written as DNA, the CDR3 is TGTGCCAGCTCCCGGGGGACCGGGTACGAAAAACTGTTTTTT. Translated: CASSRGTGYEKLFF. This chain connects TRBV7-9 to TRBJ1-4; D possibly corresponds to TRBD1 (5 bases). The CDR3 is 14 residues long. Germline values: CDR1 SEHNR, CDR2 FQNEAQ (reference sequence). The V and J ends lost 8 bases and 8 bases respectively, with 18 bases between them.